This T cell receptor beta chain was identified during a study of shared clonotypes between healthy human individuals. Study overall: There were three CD4 naive, three CD4 memory, two CD8 naive and one CD8 memory plates per donor.

TCRdb's copy holds only in-frame clones and misses some; the assay was immunoSEQ multiplex PCR. The table has 1.6 million or so clones, roughly 96% seen once. CDR1 and CDR2 from the germline V gene are LGHNT and FRNRAP. Trimming cost V 8 bases and J 4 bases; bases outside gene matches: 11. There are 17 residues in the CDR3. The rearrangement joins TRBV12-5 to TRBJ2-3; TRBD2 matches at 14 bases. Sequencing input: naive CD4+ T cells sorted from blood. Subset noted: CD45RA+ positively selected. This TCR was sampled from a man between 25 and 39 years old in good health. The CDR3 nucleotides are TGTGCTAGTTCGGCGAAAAGGACTAGCGGGAGGTCAGATACGCAGTATTTT. It codes for CASSAKRTSGRSDTQYF.